Reported below is one T cell receptor beta chain. What antigen it recognizes has not been identified. No quality values exist for individual bases; no much larger clone is one base distant. The data stem from a study of beta chain features in type 1 diabetes (dated by TCRdb to 2017 to 2018). Background for the entire study: Patients and healthy donors did not differ in mean age, gender distribution, total cell number or subset yield. A total of around 100 million sorted cells were examined across all samples, and RNA yield correlated strongly with the number of cells per subset. In the study, recently diagnosed type 1 diabetes patients and matched healthy donors were compared on the TCRB repertoires of their sorted circulating CD4+ T cell subsets. Regulatory and stem cell-like memory subsets were isolated from only 8 patients and about 8 healthy donors, whereas naive and central memory subsets came from all 30 or so donors. The full study reports these points: Because cDNA was sequenced instead of genomic DNA, highly expressing activated cells could be over-represented, though the groups showed no difference in activation or CD3 levels. HLA sub-analyses involved small numbers of individuals, so any influence of HLA type on TCRB rearrangement remained unresolved. A moderate but significant shortening of TCRB CDR3 length was observed in type 1 diabetes patients in all four CD4+ subsets. PCR might favor shorter templates, but patient and control samples were amplified and corrected together, so any skew would affect both groups equally. Fewer insertions and more nucleotide deletions at VDJ recombination sites were observed in patients with type 1 diabetes, implying thymic rearrangement abnormalities. The naive, central memory and regulatory TCRB repertoires appeared to resemble one another more closely among patients than among healthy donors.

Each donor gave one peripheral blood draw, roughly 110 mL on average, collected into heparinised tubes. A BD FACSAria II and a panel including CD45RO, CCR7, CD25, CD127, CD95 and CD27 were used to sort naive, central memory, regulatory and stem cell-like memory CD4+ T cells. A purity above 98% was achieved for all sorted populations. Right away, PBMCs were isolated by Lymphoprep density gradient centrifugation and were stained directly, with no culture step. Samples were stained and sorted in pairs, with one healthy donor and one patient per experiment, so that batch effects were minimized. From the cysteine up to the phenylalanine, the CDR3 has a length of 13 residues. Kept here is only the CDR3 DNA, which spans 39 bases and is read in frame from base 1. Between the V and J ends, shortened by 5 bases and 1 base respectively, the junction contains 8 bases. From the germline V gene (reference sequence), CDR1 is LNHDA and CDR2 is SQIVND.

All of the isolated RNA was reverse transcribed with the High Capacity cDNA Reverse Transcription Kit, so expressed TCRB transcripts were sequenced. Naive, central memory and regulatory T cell samples underwent deep immunoSEQ sequencing, averaging about 3.57 million total reads per sample. Sorted cells were lysed in RLT buffer, and RNA was extracted using DNase-treated RNeasy Micro or Mini kits according to cell number. To prevent cross-contamination, every cell subset was processed on its own, while patient and healthy donor samples were processed together. Using the immunoSEQ multiplex PCR, TCRB sequences were amplified from cDNA into 87-bp fragments spanning the CDR3 region. Sequencing of the amplicons was performed on the Illumina HiSeq platform. In the paper's pipeline: PCR bias was computationally corrected using synthetic template baselines, reads within Hamming distance 2 were collapsed, and singletons that could not be merged were discarded. By aligning reads against IMGT, V, D and J genes, CDR3 length, and insertions or deletions at six rearrangement sites were assigned. Within each subset, clonotype counts were normalized to sorted cell number, and only after that were true diversity and Gini coefficients computed with the tcR R package. The overlap coefficient, calculated on TCRB nucleotide sequences, was used to measure repertoire sharing. As a proxy for the pre-selection repertoire, out-of-frame TCRB sequences from naive cells were analyzed. Sourced from immuneACCESS, this table was stored by TCRdb with only in-frame sequences that have V and J called. A share of the clones is absent; for the studies checked, an unresolved V gene accounts for under half, and the remainder has no known explanation. V and J calls and clone size are given by that table; D and trimming were obtained from the DNA. The sample table records 350,000 to 400,000 clones; 10% to 15% of these occur just once. Together, the top ten hold over 0.008% of the sample.

The specimen was naive CD4+ T cells from blood. Sample cell subset or site, as interpreted from the label and publication: true naive CD4+ T cells. This clonotype originated in a woman aged 18-29 years with type 1 diabetes. The chain is made from TRBV19 and TRBJ1-1, with the D gene uncertain. The DNA sequence is given as TGTGCCAGTAGTGAGTTAAAGAACACTGAAGCTTTCTTT. The resulting protein is CASSELKNTEAFF. With all but the CDR3 taken from the reference TRBV19 and TRBJ1-1 genes, the full variable domain is: DGGITQSPKYLFRKEGQNVTLSCEQNLNHDAMYWYRQDPGQGLRLIYYSQIVNDFQKGDIAEGYSVSREKKESFPLTVTSAQKNPTAFYLCASSELKNTEAFFGQGTRLTVV.